This T cell receptor beta chain was retrieved from a study of T cell responses to AZD1222 COVID-19 vaccine listed by TCRdb under 2021. In the study overall: AZD1222 recipients whose second dose came at about 4 weeks and those whose second dose came at about 12 weeks were combined into one group, since spike-specific TCR depth and breadth did not differ between the two schedules. TCR sequencing was performed for 230 to 250 trial participants, of whom 200 to 210 were given two doses of AZD1222 and around 25 were given two doses of MenACWY control vaccine. Trial participants were enrolled by age into 18-55, 56-69 and 70-plus year subgroups, with around 150, 28 and 57 TCR-sequenced participants respectively.

A word on this clone: What this receptor recognizes is not known. Within one base of it there is no much larger clone, and no base qualities were kept.

The CDR3 regions of human TCRbeta chains were analyzed by immunosequencing. The paper's data handling went like this. Repertoire TCRs were matched against a reference library of SARS-CoV-2-specific TCRs generated with the MIRA antigen-specificity platform. Breadth was defined as the fraction of unique TCRs that were SARS-CoV-2-associated. Depth was defined as the fraction of total T cells that were SARS-CoV-2-associated. Using the MIRA data, each spike-specific TCR was assigned both to the spike region to which the TCR was reactive and to a CD4 or CD8 class. Log10-transformed breadth and depth values were compared by one-way ANOVA with Sidak's multiple comparisons tests. The table comes from immuneACCESS by way of TCRdb, which keeps in-frame sequences with V and J called. Part of the clones is missing from these tables; in studies checked, under half for an unresolved V gene and the rest for unknown reasons. The D gene and trimming were derived from the DNA, and the V and J assignments and clone size from that table. In all, the sample holds 180,000 or so clones, and approximately 93% of those were seen once. The ten largest account for approximately 3.9% of the sample.

The research as a whole found: Because no samples from the day 14 peak response were available, repertoires could be characterized only after the peak T cell response. A significant rise in spike-specific TCR breadth and depth was observed after two AZD1222 doses relative to day 0 and relative to MenACWY recipients. The vaccine-associated CD4 TCRs covered the entire spike protein, and the dominant responses fell in regions 160-218 and 743-854. Most participants were white British and females outnumbered males, and the authors suggested that clonal diversity may have been underestimated. Reportedly, close to half of the unique spike-specific TCRs recognized epitopes lying outside the regions that are mutated in the B.1.351 and B.1.1.7 variants. Only a handful of AZD1222 recipients were SARS-CoV-2 seropositive at baseline, limiting conclusions about previously exposed vaccinees. The 56-69-year group was small, and its depth increase did not reach significance, likely because of low power.

The germline ends are 14 bases apart after V is trimmed by 6 bases and J by 2 bases. The CDR3 runs 14 residues from the cysteine to the phenylalanine. Only the CDR3 DNA is retained, 42 bases long and in frame from the first base. In the germline V gene (reference sequence), CDR1 corresponds to WNHNN and CDR2 to SYGVQD. What the time point label conveys for this sample: baseline before first vaccination. Samples from vaccinated people were obtained from the UK trials COV001 and COV002, which included a single-blind randomized controlled phase 2/3 trial of AZD1222 (ChAdOx1 nCoV-19) in healthy adults. Trial participant PBMC samples were collected at day 0 and day 28 after the second dose for TCRbeta chain sequencing.

The sequenced sample was peripheral blood, obtained on day 0 of AZD1222 vaccination. This receptor was identified in an adult in good health. The V and J genes are TRBV10-1 and TRBJ2-7; a tentative D match to TRBD1 spans 6 bases. The DNA sequence is TGCGCCAGCAGCGAGGACGGGACAACCTACGAGCAGTACTTC. This codes for CASSEDGTTYEQYF.